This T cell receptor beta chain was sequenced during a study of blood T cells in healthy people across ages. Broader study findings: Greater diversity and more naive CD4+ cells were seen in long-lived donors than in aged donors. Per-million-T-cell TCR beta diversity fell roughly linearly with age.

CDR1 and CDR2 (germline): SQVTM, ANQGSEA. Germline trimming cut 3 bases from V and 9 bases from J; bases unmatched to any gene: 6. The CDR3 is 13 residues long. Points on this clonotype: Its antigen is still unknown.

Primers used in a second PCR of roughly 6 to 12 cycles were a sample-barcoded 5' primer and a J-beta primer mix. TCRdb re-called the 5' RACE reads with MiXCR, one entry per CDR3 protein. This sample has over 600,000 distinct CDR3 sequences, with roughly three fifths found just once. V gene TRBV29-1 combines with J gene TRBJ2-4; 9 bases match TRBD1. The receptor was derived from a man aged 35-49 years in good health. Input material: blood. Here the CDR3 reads CSVDGQGIGIQYF. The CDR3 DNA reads TGCAGCGTTGACGGACAGGGGATAGGCATTCAGTACTTC.